This T cell receptor beta chain was sequenced in a study of T-cell reconstitution after alpha-beta-depleted transplantation in children. Trimming shortened V by 3 bases and J by 6 bases, and 11 bases separated the two germline ends. CDR3 size: 14 residues. Study-wide results and limits: Newly generated T cells supplied most T-cell counts and diversity one year post-transplant. Reportedly, alpha-beta T cells present about two months post-transplant originated from several hundred expanded clones of graft origin. High day-60 TCRbeta diversity in some patients came from surviving recipient T cells and thymic progenitors.

This clonotype has a count of ten or more. Its target is unknown. As it was prepared, the TCRbeta library received unique molecular identifiers. TCRdb re-called the PCR reads through MiXCR, storing one row per CDR3 protein. In the table there are about 460,000 distinct CDR3 sequences, roughly 10% of which are singletons. This TCR came from a child aged 2 to 9 with inherited bone marrow failure, due to receive a stem cell transplant. The J gene is TRBJ2-2, the V gene TRBV12-3 or TRBV12-4; D is perhaps TRBD1 (5 bases). The sequences come from PBMCs, collected before TCRalphabeta/CD19-depleted stem cell transplant. DNA of the CDR3: TGTGCCAGCAGTTTCACAGGAAACCCCGGGGAGCTGTTTTTT. Protein sequence: CASSFTGNPGELFF.